The rows below give T cell receptor beta chains drawn from one sample of a study of memory B cells and T cells in multiple sclerosis. No antigen has been identified for these receptors. The assay was immunoSEQ multiplex PCR, and TCRdb's table has in-frame clones only and misses some. The sample comprises 35,000 to 55,000 clones, almost 85% of which are singletons, and 1% to 1.3% rests with the top ten. Source material: PBMCs from blood kept in culture. These receptor sequences come from a human donor with multiple sclerosis. Both conserved end residues are part of each CDR3. Fields, in order: V gene, CDR3 protein.

TRBV6-1,CASATSGYEQYF
TRBV6-1,CASFGVAYEQYF
TRBV5-6,CASSLDPGDETQYF
TRBV9,CASSVLSTNEKLFF
TRBV6-5,CASTDQTTYEQYF
TRBV19,CASSILSGNTIYF
TRBV30,CAWSPGTGRWGYTF
TRBV29-1,CSVERGMGRGGYTF
TRBV28,CASSYRTNSYEQYF
TRBV28,CASSLGGQGSYEQYF
TRBV28,CASSFQGMTPLHF
TRBV6-1,CASSDPSGGNTEAFF
TRBV2,CASTGAPDSPLHF
TRBV5-8,CASSIDRWEGNEQFF
TRBV6-5,CASSYQGTEYF
TRBV18,CASSPSGSHYGYTF
TRBV4-1,CASSQDGARRSYGYTF
TRBV10-1,CASSARQGGEAFF
TRBV30,CAWSSIGDSPLHF
TRBV27,CASRSTNRGSVCTF
TRBV7-2,CASSLVGQVSYGYTF
TRBV4-1,CASSHPGRGRYGELFF
TRBV9,CASSVESQYEQYF
TRBV19,CASSIGLFTNTEAFF
TRBV11-1,CASSAARSRTEAFF
TRBV11-2,CASSLGRVNTEAFF
TRBV9,CASSVGGQTGYEQYF
TRBV5-4,CASSLIQSYNEQFF
TRBV18,CASSPEQDPNYGYTF
TRBV9,CASSVSLGRGPYEQYF
TRBV5-6,CASSPRTGNTEAFF
TRBV9,CASSGLWGDETQYF
TRBV7-2,CASSWAGRSSGNTIYF
TRBV11-3,CASSRTGGISYNEQFF
TRBV18,CASSPLQGAHEQYF
TRBV18,CASSTGTGAYNEQFF
TRBV7-9,CASSSSYTQYF
TRBV10-1,CASSESPNGNIQYF
TRBV4-3,CASSLATGGYEQYF
TRBV7-2,CASSLALGQGSGTEAFF
TRBV6-6,CASQGNTEAFF
TRBV15,CATSRDRSYEQYF
TRBV7-2,CASSLVGNRQNTEAFF
TRBV14,CASSQGSPLHF
TRBV7-9,CASMGQTPGYTF
TRBV11-2,CASSLELAGGPLQQYF
TRBV5-1,CASSSGGNQPQHF
TRBV11-2,CASSLVASGVGPDTQYF
TRBV11-2,CASSLGPGIYNEQFF
TRBV11-3,CASSLSSSSYEQYF
TRBV9,CASSVSVGEQYF
TRBV4-2,CASSHAGTGGAADEKLFF
TRBV7-6,CASSYGTASYHEQYF